This TCR beta chain was sequenced for a study of control samples from healthy donors and cancer patients. The assay was immunoSEQ multiplex PCR, and TCRdb's table has in-frame clones only and misses some. Of 85,000 to 100,000 clones in the sample, roughly four fifths were seen once. CDR1 is LNHDA and CDR2 is SQIVND in the germline V gene (reference sequence). The CDR3 length is 13 residues. V lost 10 bases, J lost 3 bases, and 6 bases stayed unmatched. V usage is TRBV19 and J usage is TRBJ2-3, with 8 bases that match TRBD1. Sequencing was done on a sample of blood. The TCR originated in a man aged 55-75 years in good health. CDR3 loop: CATRDRGTDTQYF. The CDR3 region has the DNA TGTGCCACCCGCGACAGGGGTACAGATACGCAGTATTTT.